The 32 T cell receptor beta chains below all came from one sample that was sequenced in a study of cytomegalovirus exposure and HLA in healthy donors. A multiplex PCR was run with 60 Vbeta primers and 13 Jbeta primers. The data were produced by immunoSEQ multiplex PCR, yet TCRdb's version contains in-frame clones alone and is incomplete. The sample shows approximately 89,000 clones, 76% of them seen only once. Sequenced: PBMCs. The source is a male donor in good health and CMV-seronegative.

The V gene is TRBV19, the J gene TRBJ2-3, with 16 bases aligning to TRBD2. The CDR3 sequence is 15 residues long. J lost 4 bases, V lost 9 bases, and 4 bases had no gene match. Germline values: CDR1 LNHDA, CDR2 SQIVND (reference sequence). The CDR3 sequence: CASLGLAGGADTQYF. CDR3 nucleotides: TGTGCCAGCTTGGGACTAGCGGGGGGGGCAGATACGCAGTATTTT.

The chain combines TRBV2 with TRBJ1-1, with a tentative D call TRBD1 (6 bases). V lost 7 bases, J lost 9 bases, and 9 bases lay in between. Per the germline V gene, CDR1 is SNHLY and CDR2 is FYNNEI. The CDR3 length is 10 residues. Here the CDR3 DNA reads TGTGCCAGCATGGACAGCAAAGCTTTCTTT. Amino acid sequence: CASMDSKAFF.

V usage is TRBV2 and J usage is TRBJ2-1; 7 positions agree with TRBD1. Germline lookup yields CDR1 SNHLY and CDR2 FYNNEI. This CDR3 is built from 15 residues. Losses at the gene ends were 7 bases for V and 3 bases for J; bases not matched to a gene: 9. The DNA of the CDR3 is TGTGCCAGCACCTCACAGGGGCTGGTCTACAATGAGCAGTTCTTC. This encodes CASTSQGLVYNEQFF.

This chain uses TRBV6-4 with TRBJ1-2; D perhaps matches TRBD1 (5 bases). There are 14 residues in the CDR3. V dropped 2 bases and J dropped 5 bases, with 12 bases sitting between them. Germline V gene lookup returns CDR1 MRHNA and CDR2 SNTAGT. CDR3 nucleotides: TGTGCCAGCAGTGACGGGAGGGGATTATATGGCTACACCTTC. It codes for CASSDGRGLYGYTF.

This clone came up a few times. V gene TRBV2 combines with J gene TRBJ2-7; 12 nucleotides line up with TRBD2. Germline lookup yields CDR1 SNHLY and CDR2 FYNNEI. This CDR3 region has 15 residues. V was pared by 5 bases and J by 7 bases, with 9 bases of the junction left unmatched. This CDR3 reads CASSPSSGRGEEQYF. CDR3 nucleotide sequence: TGTGCCAGCAGTCCTTCTAGCGGGAGGGGAGAGGAGCAGTACTTC.

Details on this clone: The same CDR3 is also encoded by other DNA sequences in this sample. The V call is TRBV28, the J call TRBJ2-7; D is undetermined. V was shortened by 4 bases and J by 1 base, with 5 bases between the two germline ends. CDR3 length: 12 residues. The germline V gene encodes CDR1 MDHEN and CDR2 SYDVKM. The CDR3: CASSSFSYEQYF. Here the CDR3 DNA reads TGTGCCAGCAGTTCGTTTTCCTACGAGCAGTACTTC.

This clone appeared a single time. CDR3 loop: CASSVGDTSGSRFF. CDR3 DNA: TGTGCCAGCAGCGTTGGAGACACTAGCGGGAGTAGGTTCTTC. The J gene is TRBJ2-1, the V gene TRBV9, with 11 bases identical to TRBD2. V was pared by 2 bases and J by 15 bases, with 10 bases of the junction left unmatched. The CDR3 runs 14 residues. Germline CDR1 SGDLS, CDR2 YYNGEE.

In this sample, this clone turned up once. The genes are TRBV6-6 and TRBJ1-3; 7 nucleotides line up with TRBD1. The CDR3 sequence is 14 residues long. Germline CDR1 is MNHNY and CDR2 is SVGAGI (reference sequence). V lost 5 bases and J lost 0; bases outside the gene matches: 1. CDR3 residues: CASSDRVSGNTIYF. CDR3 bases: TGTGCCAGCAGTGACAGGGTCTCTGGAAACACCATATATTTT.

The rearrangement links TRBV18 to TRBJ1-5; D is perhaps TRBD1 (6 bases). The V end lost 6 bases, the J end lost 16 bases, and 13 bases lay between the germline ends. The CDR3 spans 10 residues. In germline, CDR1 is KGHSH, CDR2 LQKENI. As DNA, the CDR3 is TGTGCCAGCTCTCTCGGACAGCCACATTTT. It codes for CASSLGQPHF.

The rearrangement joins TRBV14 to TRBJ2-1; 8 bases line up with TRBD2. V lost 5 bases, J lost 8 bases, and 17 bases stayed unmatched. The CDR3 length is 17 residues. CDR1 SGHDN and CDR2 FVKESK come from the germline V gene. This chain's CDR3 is CASSNTRGREARYEQFF. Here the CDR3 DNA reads TGTGCCAGCAGCAACACCCGTGGGCGGGAGGCCCGTTATGAGCAGTTCTTC.

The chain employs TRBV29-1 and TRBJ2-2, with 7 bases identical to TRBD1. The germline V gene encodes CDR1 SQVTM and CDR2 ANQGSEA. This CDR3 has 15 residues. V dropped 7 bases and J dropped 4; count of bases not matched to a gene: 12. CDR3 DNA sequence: TGCAGCGCTTACCAGGGGGTCCGGAGCACCGGGGAGCTGTTTTTT. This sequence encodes CSAYQGVRSTGELFF.

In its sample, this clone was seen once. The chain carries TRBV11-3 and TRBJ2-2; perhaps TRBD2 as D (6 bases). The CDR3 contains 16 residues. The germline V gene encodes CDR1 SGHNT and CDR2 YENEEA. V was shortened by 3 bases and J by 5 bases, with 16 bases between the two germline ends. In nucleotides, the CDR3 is TGTGCCAGCAGCTTCGCAGGGTTTAGCGGAACCGGGGAGCTGTTTTTT. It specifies CASSFAGFSGTGELFF.

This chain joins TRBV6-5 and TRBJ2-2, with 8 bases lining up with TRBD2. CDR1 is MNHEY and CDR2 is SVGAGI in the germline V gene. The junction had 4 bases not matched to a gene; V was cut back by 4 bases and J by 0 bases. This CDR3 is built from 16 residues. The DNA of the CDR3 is TGTGCCAGCAGTTCCCCGGGGGGGGCGAACACCGGGGAGCTGTTTTTT. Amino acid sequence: CASSSPGGANTGELFF.

This CDR3 is CASSYGRNQPQHF. CDR3 nucleotides: TGTGCCAGCAGTTACGGGAGGAATCAGCCCCAGCATTTT. The chain carries TRBV6-5 and TRBJ1-5; D unclear. There are 13 residues in the CDR3. The germline V gene encodes CDR1 MNHEY and CDR2 SVGAGI. Deletions cut 2 bases from V and 4 bases from J, with 6 bases between.

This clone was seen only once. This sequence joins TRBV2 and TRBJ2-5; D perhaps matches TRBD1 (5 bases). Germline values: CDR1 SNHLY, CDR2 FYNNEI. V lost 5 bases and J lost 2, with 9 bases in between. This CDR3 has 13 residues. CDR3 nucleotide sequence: TGTGCCAGCAGTATGGACATACAAGAGACCCAGTACTTC. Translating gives CASSMDIQETQYF.

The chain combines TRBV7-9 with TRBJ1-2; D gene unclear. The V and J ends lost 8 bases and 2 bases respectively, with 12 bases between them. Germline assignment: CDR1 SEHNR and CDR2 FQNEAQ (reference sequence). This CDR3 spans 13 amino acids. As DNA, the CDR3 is TGTGCCAGCCACAGCAGTGAAAACTATGGCTACACCTTC. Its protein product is CASHSSENYGYTF.

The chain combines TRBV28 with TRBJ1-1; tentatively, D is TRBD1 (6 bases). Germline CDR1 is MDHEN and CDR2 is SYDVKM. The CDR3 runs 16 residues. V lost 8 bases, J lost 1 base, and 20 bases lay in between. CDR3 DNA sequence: TGTGCCAGCCTTGGACAGTCTCTTATTGCGAACACTGAAGCTTTCTTT. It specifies CASLGQSLIANTEAFF.

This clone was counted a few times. As DNA, the CDR3 is TGTGCCACCAGCAGGGACAGGGAGAGTCAGCCCCAGCATTTT. It encodes CATSRDRESQPQHF. V and J are TRBV15 and TRBJ1-5, with 8 bases fitting TRBD1. This CDR3 is 14 amino acids long. The ends lost 3 bases at V and 6 bases at J; junction bases unmatched: 4. CDR1 is LNHNV and CDR2 is YYDKDF in the germline V gene (reference sequence).

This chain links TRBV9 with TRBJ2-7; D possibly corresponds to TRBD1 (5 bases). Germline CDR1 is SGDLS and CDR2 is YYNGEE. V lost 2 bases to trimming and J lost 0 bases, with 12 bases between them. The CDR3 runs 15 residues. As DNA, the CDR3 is TGTGCCAGCAGCGTGGGGTGGGGCGGCTCCTACGAGCAGTACTTC. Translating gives CASSVGWGGSYEQYF.

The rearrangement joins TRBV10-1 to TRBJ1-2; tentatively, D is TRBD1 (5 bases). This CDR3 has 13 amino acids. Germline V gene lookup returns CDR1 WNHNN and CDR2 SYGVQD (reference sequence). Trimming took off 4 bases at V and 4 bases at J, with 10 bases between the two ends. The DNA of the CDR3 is TGCGCCAGCAGTGCTAACGGGGGCTATGGCTACACCTTC. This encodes CASSANGGYGYTF.

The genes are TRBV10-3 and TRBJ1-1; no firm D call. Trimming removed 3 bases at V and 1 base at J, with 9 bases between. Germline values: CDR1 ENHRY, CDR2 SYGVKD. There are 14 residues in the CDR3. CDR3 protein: CAISDRRGNTEAFF. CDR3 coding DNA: TGTGCCATCAGTGACAGACGGGGGAACACTGAAGCTTTCTTT.

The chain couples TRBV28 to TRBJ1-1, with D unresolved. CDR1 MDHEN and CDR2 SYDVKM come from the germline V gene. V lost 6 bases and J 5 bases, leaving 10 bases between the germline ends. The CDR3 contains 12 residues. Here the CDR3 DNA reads TGTGCCAGCAGCCTTGTACAGACTGAAGCTTTCTTT. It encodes CASSLVQTEAFF.

The CDR3 reads CAIRAMDSTYEQYF. CDR3 nucleotide sequence: TGTGCCATAAGAGCTATGGACTCGACTTACGAGCAGTACTTC. The J gene is TRBJ2-7, the V gene TRBV6-1; D may be TRBD2 (5 bases). The CDR3 runs to 14 residues. The V end was cut by 10 bases, the J end by 4 bases, with 20 bases between. Germline loops: CDR1 MNHNS, CDR2 SASEGT.

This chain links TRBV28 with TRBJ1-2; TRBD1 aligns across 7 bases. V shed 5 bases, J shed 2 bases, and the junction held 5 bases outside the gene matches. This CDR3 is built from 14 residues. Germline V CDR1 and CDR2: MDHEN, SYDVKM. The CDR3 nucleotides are TGTGCCAGCAGTCCCCGGACAGGAAACTATGGCTACACCTTC. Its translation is CASSPRTGNYGYTF.

For the CDR3, the DNA is TGTGCCAGCAGCTTGGCTGGCAGGGGATTGAACACTGAAGCTTTCTTT. Translated: CASSLAGRGLNTEAFF. This chain links TRBV5-6 with TRBJ1-1, with a tentative D call TRBD1 (6 bases). Germline CDR1 reads SGHDT; CDR2 reads YYEEEE. The length of the CDR3 is 16 residues. Trimming removed 0 bases at V and 0 bases at J, with 12 bases between.

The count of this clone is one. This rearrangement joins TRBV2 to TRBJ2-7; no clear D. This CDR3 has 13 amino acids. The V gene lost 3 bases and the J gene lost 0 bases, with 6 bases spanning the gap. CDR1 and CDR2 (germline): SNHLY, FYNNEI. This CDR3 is CASSDESSYEQYF. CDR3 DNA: TGTGCCAGCAGTGACGAGAGCTCCTACGAGCAGTACTTC. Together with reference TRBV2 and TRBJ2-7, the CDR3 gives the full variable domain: EPEVTQTPSHQVTQMGQEVILRCVPISNHLYFYWYRQILGQKVEFLVSFYNNEISEKSEIFDDQFSVERPDGSNFTLKIRSTKLEDSAMYFCASSDESSYEQYFGPGTRLTVT.

The DNA of the CDR3 is TGTGCCAGTATAATCGACAGGACGGTCCCTGAAGCTTTCTTT. The encoded protein is CASIIDRTVPEAFF. The J gene is TRBJ1-1, the V gene TRBV19, with D tentatively TRBD1 (6 bases). The CDR3 length is 14 residues. CDR1 LNHDA and CDR2 SQIVND come from the germline V gene (reference sequence). With 7 bases removed from V and 6 bases from J, the gap between germline ends came to 18 bases.

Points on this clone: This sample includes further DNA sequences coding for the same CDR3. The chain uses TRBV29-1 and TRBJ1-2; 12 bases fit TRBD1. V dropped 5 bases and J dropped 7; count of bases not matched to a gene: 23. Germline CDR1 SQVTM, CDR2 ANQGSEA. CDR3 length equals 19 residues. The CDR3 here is CSVSRRREGQGARLGGYTF. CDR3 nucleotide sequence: TGCAGCGTTTCCCGCCGACGGGAGGGACAGGGGGCGCGACTGGGTGGCTACACCTTC.

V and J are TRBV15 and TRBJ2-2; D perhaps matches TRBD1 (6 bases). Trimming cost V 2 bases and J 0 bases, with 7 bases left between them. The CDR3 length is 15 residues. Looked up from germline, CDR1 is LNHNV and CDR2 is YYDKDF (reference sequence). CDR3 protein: CATSRTGPNTGELFF. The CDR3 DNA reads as TGTGCCACCAGCAGAACAGGGCCGAACACCGGGGAGCTGTTTTTT.

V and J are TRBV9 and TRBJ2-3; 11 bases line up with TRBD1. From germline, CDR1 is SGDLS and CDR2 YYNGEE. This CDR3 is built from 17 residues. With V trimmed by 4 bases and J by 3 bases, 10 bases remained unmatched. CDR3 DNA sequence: TGTGCCAGCAGCCCCTTCTGGGGGACAGGGGGGACAGATACGCAGTATTTT. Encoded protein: CASSPFWGTGGTDTQYF.

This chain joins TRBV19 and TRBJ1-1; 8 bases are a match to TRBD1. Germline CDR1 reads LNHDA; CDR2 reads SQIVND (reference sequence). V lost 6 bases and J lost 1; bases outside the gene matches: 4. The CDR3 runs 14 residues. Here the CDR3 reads CASRGDRPNTEAFF. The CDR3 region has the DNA TGTGCCAGTAGAGGGGACAGGCCGAACACTGAAGCTTTCTTT.

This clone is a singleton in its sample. CDR3 nucleotide sequence: TGTGCCAGCAGCGTCCGGGACAGGGTCTACGAGCAGTACTTC. Translated: CASSVRDRVYEQYF. J is TRBJ2-7 and V is TRBV7-9, with 9 positions matching TRBD1. The germline CDR1 and CDR2 sequences are SEHNR and FQNEAQ (reference sequence). Unmatched junction bases numbered 5, after V lost 5 bases and J lost 3 bases. CDR3 length equals 14 residues.